These T cell receptor beta chains were read from a single sample in a study of patients and donors after allogeneic stem cell transplantation. MiXCR was run by TCRdb on the RT-PCR reads, yielding one entry per CDR3 protein. The table lists about 960,000 distinct CDR3 sequences, about 20% of them singletons. The source material was blood, either unsorted or a sorted T cell fraction (not recorded which). The source of these receptors is a human donor who was either an allogeneic HSCT recipient or a stem cell or donor lymphocyte infusion donor (not recorded which). It is not recorded whose cells these are; they may come from a transplant donor. The CDR3 runs from the conserved cysteine through the conserved F or W. Each record gives: D gene, clone size, V gene, J gene, CDR3 DNA, CDR3 protein. A D gene is named only where the DNA matches it firmly. Only some rows state a clone size, as once, few, many or a class for expanded clones.

>TRBD2|many|TRBV29-1|TRBJ2-5
TGCAGCGTCACGGGGGGGGAAGAGACCCAGTACTTC
CSVTGGEETQYF
>TRBD1|.|TRBV25-1|TRBJ1-1
TGTGCCAGCAGTGACGAACCCCGGACAGGGGGCACTGAAGCTTTCTTT
CASSDEPRTGGTEAFF
>.|.|TRBV27|TRBJ1-4
TGTGCCAGCAGCCCAAAGATTCGAGAAAAACTGTTTTTT
CASSPKIREKLFF
>.|few|TRBV20-1|TRBJ2-5
TGCAGTGCTAGCGGGATAAAAGAGACCCAGTACTTC
CSASGIKETQYF
>TRBD2|few|TRBV5-1|TRBJ2-1
TGCGCCAGCAGCTTCGGCGGGGGGGGGACCTACAATGAGCAGTTCTTC
CASSFGGGGTYNEQFF
>.|.|TRBV20-1|TRBJ2-1
TGCAGTGCTAGAGATCTGGGGGCTAGCGGTTCCTACAATGAGCAGTTCTTC
CSARDLGASGSYNEQFF
>.|many|TRBV12-3/TRBV12-4|TRBJ2-5
TGTGCCAGCAGTCTCAGGGGTCGGGAGACCCAGTACTTC
CASSLRGRETQYF
>TRBD2|.|TRBV14|TRBJ2-3
TGTGCCAGCAGCCAAGCCACCGGGACTAGCGGGACGGGAGATACGCAGTATTTT
CASSQATGTSGTGDTQYF
>TRBD1|.|TRBV25-1|TRBJ1-1
TGTGCCAGCAGTGAACCCGGGACAGGGGTAAGAGCTTTCTTT
CASSEPGTGVRAFF
>.|few|TRBV19|TRBJ2-1
TGTGCCAGTAGTATAGAGTCTGCGTCCTACAATGAGCAGTTCTTC
CASSIESASYNEQFF
>.|.|TRBV20-1|TRBJ2-7
TGCAGTGGTGGAGTTGGGAAAACCTACGAGCAGTACTTC
CSGGVGKTYEQYF
>TRBD1|.|TRBV20-1|TRBJ2-7
TGCAGTGCTAGCCCCCTGGACAGGGTGACCTCCTACGAGCAGTACTTC
CSASPLDRVTSYEQYF
>TRBD1|many|TRBV29-1|TRBJ1-2
TGCAGCGTCCCTTCAGGGGGTGGTGGCTACACCTTC
CSVPSGGGGYTF
>TRBD2|.|TRBV4-1|TRBJ2-1
TGCGCCAGCAGCGCACGACTAGCGGGACGGGCTGAGCAGTTCTTC
CASSARLAGRAEQFF
>.|few|TRBV20-1|TRBJ2-1
TGCAGTGCTAGAGAAGGAAACGGGTTGTCCTACAATGAGCAGTTCTTC
CSAREGNGLSYNEQFF
>.|few|TRBV9|TRBJ1-3
TGTGCCAGCAGCGTAGGAGATAGTATCGGAAACACCATATATTTT
CASSVGDSIGNTIYF
>.|.|TRBV7-8|TRBJ2-1
TGTGCCAGCAGCCAACGGGACTCCTTTGGAGAGCAGTTCTTC
CASSQRDSFGEQFF
>TRBD1|few|TRBV27|TRBJ2-1
TGTGCCAGCAGTTCACTCCGGGACAGATCATACAATGAGCAGTTCTTC
CASSSLRDRSYNEQFF
>TRBD2|few|TRBV4-1|TRBJ2-5
TGCGCCAGCAGCCAAGTGGCGGGAGGGCCGGAGGAGACCCAGTACTTC
CASSQVAGGPEETQYF
>TRBD1|few|TRBV2|TRBJ1-1
TGTGCCAGCAGGAGGACAGGGCCGGACACTGAAGCTTTCTTT
CASRRTGPDTEAFF
>.|few|TRBV12-3/TRBV12-4|TRBJ1-5
TGTGCCAGCAGCCACAACCGTAAGAGCAATCAGCCCCAGCATTTT
CASSHNRKSNQPQHF
>.|.|TRBV2|TRBJ2-1
TGTGCCAGCAGTGACGTAGCAGTCTACAATGAGCAGTTCTTC
CASSDVAVYNEQFF
>.|many|TRBV12-3/TRBV12-4|TRBJ1-5
TGTGCCAGCAGTTTAAGGCAGCGTAATCAGCCCCAGCATTTT
CASSLRQRNQPQHF
>.|.|TRBV2|TRBJ1-4
TGTGCCAGCCGTAACAGGGAGGGTCATGAAAAACTGTTTTTT
CASRNREGHEKLFF
>.|many|TRBV5-1|TRBJ2-5
TGCGCCAGCAGCTTGGAAGGGAGCCACCAAGAGACCCAGTACTTC
CASSLEGSHQETQYF
>TRBD1|.|TRBV6-1|TRBJ2-1
TGTGCCAGCAGTCGTGGGACAGACCGCTCCTACAATGAGCAGTTCTTC
CASSRGTDRSYNEQFF
>.|.|TRBV29-1|TRBJ2-5
TGCAGCGTTCGCCAGAAAGAGACCCAGTACTTC
CSVRQKETQYF
>.|.|TRBV2|TRBJ1-5
TGTGCCAGCAGTGAAGGTGGGGCGAGCAATCAGCCCCAGCATTTT
CASSEGGASNQPQHF
>TRBD2|.|TRBV11-2|TRBJ2-7
TGTGCCAGCAGCTTAAACGGGGGGTACGAGCAGTACTTC
CASSLNGGYEQYF
>.|few|TRBV27|TRBJ2-7
TGTGCCAGCAGTTTATCCAAGGACGAGCAGTACTTC
CASSLSKDEQYF
>.|.|TRBV7-2|TRBJ1-1
TGTGCCAGCAGCCGGATTCGGGAGACTACACGAGCTTTCTTT
CASSRIRETTRAFF
>.|few|TRBV6-1|TRBJ2-1
TGTGCCAGCAGTCTCAGGACCCGAGGCCATGAGCAGTTCTTC
CASSLRTRGHEQFF
>TRBD2|.|TRBV6-1|TRBJ2-7
TGTGCCAGCGTTAGAGGCGGGGGGGCCTACGAGCAGTACTTC
CASVRGGGAYEQYF
>.|few|TRBV5-1|TRBJ1-4
TGCGCCAGCAGCTTTGGAGGGCCTGGGGAAAAACTGTTTTTT
CASSFGGPGEKLFF
>.|.|TRBV6-1|TRBJ1-2
TGTGCCAAGGGAGGCTACACCTTC
CAKGGYTF
>.|few|TRBV11-2|TRBJ2-3
TGTGCCAGCAGCTTAGGCTTCTCGGGAGCAGATACGCAGTATTTT
CASSLGFSGADTQYF
>TRBD1|.|TRBV5-1|TRBJ1-2
TGCGCCAGCAGCCGGACCGGGACAGACTATGGCTACACCTTC
CASSRTGTDYGYTF
>.|.|TRBV20-1|TRBJ2-5
TGCAGTGCAGGCGGGGCGGGTGAGCGTGAGACCCAGTACTTC
CSAGGAGERETQYF
>.|few|TRBV12-3/TRBV12-4|TRBJ1-4
TGTGCCAGCAGTCCTGATCTCGAATGGCGGGGTGGACTGTTTTTT
CASSPDLEWRGGLFF
>.|.|TRBV5-4|TRBJ2-7
TGTGCCAGTAAAGTTTCCGGGAACTCCTACGAGCAGTACTTC
CASKVSGNSYEQYF
>.|many|TRBV29-1|TRBJ2-1
TGCAGCCTCGGGAAGGAGAGGGGTAAGGATTACAATGAGCAGTTCTTC
CSLGKERGKDYNEQFF
>.|.|TRBV20-1|TRBJ2-3
TGCAGTGCGATCACCGAACCCCCCACCACAGATACGCAGTATTTT
CSAITEPPTTDTQYF
>TRBD1|.|TRBV2|TRBJ1-5
TGTGCCAGCCAGACAGGGGCGAGAACGTTGGGCAATCAGCCCCAGCATTTT
CASQTGARTLGNQPQHF
>.|.|TRBV6-5|TRBJ2-7
TGTGCCAGCAGTTACGCAGGGCACGAGCAGTACTTC
CASSYAGHEQYF
>.|.|TRBV19|TRBJ1-1
TGTGCCAGTAGAAAGGGGCGGACTGAAGCTTTCTTT
CASRKGRTEAFF
>TRBD1|few|TRBV7-9|TRBJ1-1
TGTGCCAGCACCCTCGACAGGGACCAAGCTGAAGCTTTCTTT
CASTLDRDQAEAFF
>.|.|TRBV5-4|TRBJ2-3
TGTGCCAGCAGAGACGGCGGCCGAACAGATACGCAGTATTTT
CASRDGGRTDTQYF
>.|few|TRBV21-1|TRBJ2-7
TGTGCCAGCAGCAAAGAGAATCTAGCGCAAAGCTCCTACGAGCAGTACTTC
CASSKENLAQSSYEQYF
>.|few|TRBV4-1|TRBJ1-6
TGCGCCAGCAGCCAAGGCCGACAGAGCTCCTATAATTCACCCCTCCACTTT
CASSQGRQSSYNSPLHF
>.|few|TRBV10-3|TRBJ1-2
TGTGCCATCAGTGACGGTGGGCACTATGGCTACACCTTC
CAISDGGHYGYTF
>.|.|TRBV20-1|TRBJ2-7
TGCAGTGCTAATCTCCCCAACCACCCGGGTTTAGACGAGCAGTACTTC
CSANLPNHPGLDEQYF
>.|few|TRBV20-1|TRBJ2-7
TGCAGTGCCGTGGCCTACGAGCAGTACTTC
CSAVAYEQYF
>TRBD2|few|TRBV7-2|TRBJ2-1
TGTGCCAGCACAACATCTAGCGGGAGGGCCGCTGAGCAGTTCTTC
CASTTSSGRAAEQFF
>TRBD1|.|TRBV27|TRBJ2-7
TGTGCCAGCAGAGGACAGGAGAAAGGGGAGCAGTACTTC
CASRGQEKGEQYF
>TRBD2|few|TRBV29-1|TRBJ2-2
TGCAGCGTTGTTTCTAGCGGGGGGGGGAACACCGGGGAGCTGTTTTTT
CSVVSSGGGNTGELFF
>.|.|TRBV7-6|TRBJ1-1
TGTGCCAGCAGCCCACCTAGGGGCAGGAACACTGAAGCTTTCTTT
CASSPPRGRNTEAFF
>.|.|TRBV24-1|TRBJ1-5
TGTGCCACCAGTGAATGGGGGATGAAGGAGCCCCAGCATTTT
CATSEWGMKEPQHF
>.|many|TRBV11-2|TRBJ1-4
TGTGCCAGCAGCGGGGGGGGCTCAACTAATGAAAAACTGTTTTTT
CASSGGGSTNEKLFF
>TRBD1|.|TRBV15|TRBJ2-7
TGTGCCACCAGCAGAGCCGCCGGGACAGGGGGTTCCTACGAGCAGTACTTC
CATSRAAGTGGSYEQYF